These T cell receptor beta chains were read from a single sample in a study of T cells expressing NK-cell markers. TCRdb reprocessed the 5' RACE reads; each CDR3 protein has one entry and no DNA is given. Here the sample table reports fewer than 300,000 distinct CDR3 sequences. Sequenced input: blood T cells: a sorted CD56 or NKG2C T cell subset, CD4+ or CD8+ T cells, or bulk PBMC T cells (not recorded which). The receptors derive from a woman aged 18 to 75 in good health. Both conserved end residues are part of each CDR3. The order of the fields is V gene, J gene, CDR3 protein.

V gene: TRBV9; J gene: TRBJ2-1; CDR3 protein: CASSVVGISNEQFF
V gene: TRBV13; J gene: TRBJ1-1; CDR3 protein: CASSLGVVNTEAFF
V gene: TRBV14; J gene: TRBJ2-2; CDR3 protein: CASSQVWGPTGELFF
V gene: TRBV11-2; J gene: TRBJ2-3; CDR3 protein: CASSRRTSGRTSTDTQYF
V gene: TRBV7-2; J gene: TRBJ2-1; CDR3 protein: CASSLAGTNYNEQFF
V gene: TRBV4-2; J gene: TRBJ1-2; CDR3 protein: CASSQDLGGGYTF
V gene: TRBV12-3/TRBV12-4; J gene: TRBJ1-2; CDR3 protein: CASSFKGRYGYTF
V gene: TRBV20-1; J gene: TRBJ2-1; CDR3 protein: CSASPSGSVEQFF
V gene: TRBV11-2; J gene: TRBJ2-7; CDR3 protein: CASSLGSGRTYEQYF
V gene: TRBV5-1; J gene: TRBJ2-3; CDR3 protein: CASSTVGLDTQYF
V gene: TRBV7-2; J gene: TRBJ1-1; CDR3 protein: CASSLKTPGTEAFF
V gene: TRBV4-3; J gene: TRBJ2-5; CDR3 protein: CASSRAGLAETQYF
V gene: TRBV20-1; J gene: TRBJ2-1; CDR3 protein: CSAPGSGGGKPYNEQFF
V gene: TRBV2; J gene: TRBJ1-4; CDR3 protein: CASSDLDRRQEKLFF
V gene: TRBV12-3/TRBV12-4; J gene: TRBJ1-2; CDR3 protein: CASTWGTFNYGYTF
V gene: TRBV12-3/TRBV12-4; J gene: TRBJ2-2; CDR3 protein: CASNLAGGLVGELFF
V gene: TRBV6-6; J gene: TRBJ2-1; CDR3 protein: CASSGEGTETQFF
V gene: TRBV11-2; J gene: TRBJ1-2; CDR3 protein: CASSLGQGLGYTF
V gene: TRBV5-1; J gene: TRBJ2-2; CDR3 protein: CASSSGPWAGELFF